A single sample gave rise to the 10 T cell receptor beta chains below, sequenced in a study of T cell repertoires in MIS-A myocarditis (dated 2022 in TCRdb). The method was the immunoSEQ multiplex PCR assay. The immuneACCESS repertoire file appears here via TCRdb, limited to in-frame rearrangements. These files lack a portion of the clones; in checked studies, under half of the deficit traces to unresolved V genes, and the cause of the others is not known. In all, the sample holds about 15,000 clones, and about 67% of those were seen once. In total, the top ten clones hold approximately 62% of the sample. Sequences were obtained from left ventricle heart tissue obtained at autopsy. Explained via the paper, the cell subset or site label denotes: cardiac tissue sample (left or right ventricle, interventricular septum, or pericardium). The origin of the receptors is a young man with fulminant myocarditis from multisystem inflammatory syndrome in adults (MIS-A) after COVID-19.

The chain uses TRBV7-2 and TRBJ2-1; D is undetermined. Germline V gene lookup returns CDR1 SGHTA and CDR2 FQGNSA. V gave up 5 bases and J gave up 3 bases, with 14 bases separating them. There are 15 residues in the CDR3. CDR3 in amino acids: CASSAPSVGYNEQFF. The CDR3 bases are TGTGCCAGCAGCGCTCCATCTGTGGGCTACAATGAGCAGTTCTTC.

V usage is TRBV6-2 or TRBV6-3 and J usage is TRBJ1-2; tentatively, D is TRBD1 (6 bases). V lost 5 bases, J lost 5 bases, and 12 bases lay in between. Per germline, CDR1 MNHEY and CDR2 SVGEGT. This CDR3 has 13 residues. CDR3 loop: CASSPTGEYGYTF. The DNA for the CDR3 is TGTGCCAGCAGTCCGACAGGAGAATATGGCTACACCTTC.

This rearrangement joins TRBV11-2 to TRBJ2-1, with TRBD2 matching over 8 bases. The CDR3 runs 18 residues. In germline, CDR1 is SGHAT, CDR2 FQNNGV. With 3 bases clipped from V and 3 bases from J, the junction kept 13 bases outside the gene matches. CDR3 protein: CASSFDGQAGGSYNEQFF. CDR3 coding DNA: TGTGCCAGCAGCTTCGACGGCCAGGCGGGGGGAAGCTACAATGAGCAGTTCTTC.

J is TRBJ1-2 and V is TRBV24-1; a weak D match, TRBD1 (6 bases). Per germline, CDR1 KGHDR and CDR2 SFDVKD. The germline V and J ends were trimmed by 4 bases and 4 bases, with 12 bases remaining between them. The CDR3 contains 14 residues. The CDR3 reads CATSEKGDVYGYTF. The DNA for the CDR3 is TGTGCCACCAGTGAAAAGGGGGATGTCTATGGCTACACCTTC.

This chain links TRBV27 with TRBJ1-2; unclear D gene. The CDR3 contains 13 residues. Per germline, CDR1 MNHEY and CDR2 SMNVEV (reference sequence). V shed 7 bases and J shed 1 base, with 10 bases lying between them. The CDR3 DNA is TGTGCCAGCAAAGGGTCATATAACTATGGCTACACCTTC. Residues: CASKGSYNYGYTF.

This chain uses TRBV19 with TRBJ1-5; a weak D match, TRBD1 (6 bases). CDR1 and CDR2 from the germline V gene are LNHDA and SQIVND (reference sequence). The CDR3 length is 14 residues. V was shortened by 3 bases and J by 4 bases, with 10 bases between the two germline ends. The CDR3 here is CASSISGQNQPQHF. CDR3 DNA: TGTGCCAGTAGTATTTCAGGACAGAATCAGCCCCAGCATTTT.

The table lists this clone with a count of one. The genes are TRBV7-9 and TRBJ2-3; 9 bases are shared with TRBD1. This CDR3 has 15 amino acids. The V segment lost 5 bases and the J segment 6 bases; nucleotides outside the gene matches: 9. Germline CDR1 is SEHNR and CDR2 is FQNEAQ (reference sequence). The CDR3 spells CASSPRRDREDTQYF. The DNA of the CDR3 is TGTGCCAGCAGCCCTAGGCGGGACAGGGAGGATACGCAGTATTTT. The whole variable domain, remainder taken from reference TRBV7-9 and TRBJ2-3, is DTGVSQNPRHKITKRGQNVTFRCDPISEHNRLYWYRQTLGQGPEFLTYFQNEAQLEKSRLLSDRFSAERPKGSFSTLEIQRTEQGDSAMYLCASSPRRDREDTQYFGPGTRLTVL.

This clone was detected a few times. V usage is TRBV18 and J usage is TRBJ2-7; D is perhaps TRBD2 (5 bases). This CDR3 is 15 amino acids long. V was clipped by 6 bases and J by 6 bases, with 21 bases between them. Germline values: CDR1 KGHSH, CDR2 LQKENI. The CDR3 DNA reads TGTGCCAGCTCCGCGCGGAGCGGACTGCTAGGCGAGCAGTACTTC. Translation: CASSARSGLLGEQYF.

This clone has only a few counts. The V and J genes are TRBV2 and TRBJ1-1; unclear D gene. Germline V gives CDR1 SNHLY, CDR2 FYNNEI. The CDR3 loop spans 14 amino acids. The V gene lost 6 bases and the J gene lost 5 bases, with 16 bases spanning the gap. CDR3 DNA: TGTGCCAGCAGGCCACCTATTATTGGGACTGAAGCTTTCTTT. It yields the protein CASRPPIIGTEAFF.

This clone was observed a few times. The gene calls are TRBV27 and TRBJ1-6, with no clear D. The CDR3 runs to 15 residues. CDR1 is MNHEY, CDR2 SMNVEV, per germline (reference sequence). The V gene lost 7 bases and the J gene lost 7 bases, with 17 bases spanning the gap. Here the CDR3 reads CASKTRAGVNSPLHF. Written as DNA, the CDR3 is TGTGCCAGCAAGACGAGAGCAGGAGTAAATTCACCCCTCCACTTT.